These 11 T cell receptor beta chains came from one sample sequenced in a study of blood T cell repertoires in COVID-19. Assay used: immunoSEQ multiplex PCR; TCRdb lists only in-frame clones, some missing. The table shows under 300,000 clones, with about 90% occurring only once. The specimen was PBMCs or T cells enriched from blood (not recorded which). The receptors were sampled from a woman between 25 and 40 years old with acute COVID-19.

The chain couples TRBV27 to TRBJ1-5; D remains ambiguous. The CDR3 is made up of 12 amino acids. Trimming stripped 2 bases from V and 6 bases from J, with 5 bases between. Germline CDR1 and CDR2: MNHEY and SMNVEV (reference sequence). The DNA for the CDR3 is TGTGCCAGCAGTTTACTAGGTCAGCCCCAGCATTTT. This sequence encodes CASSLLGQPQHF.

The genes are TRBV19 and TRBJ1-4, with a weak D call TRBD1 (5 bases). The CDR3 totals 13 residues. The V end lost 5 bases, the J end lost 4 bases, and 8 bases lay between the germline ends. The germline gives CDR1 LNHDA, CDR2 SQIVND (reference sequence). The CDR3 loop reads CASSGHGNEKLFF. Here the CDR3 DNA reads TGTGCCAGTAGTGGACACGGTAATGAAAAACTGTTTTTT.

This chain links TRBV6-5 with TRBJ1-6; D remains unclear. The germline V gene encodes CDR1 MNHEY and CDR2 SVGAGI. The CDR3 consists of 14 residues. V was pared by 6 bases and J by 9 bases, with 15 bases between. The CDR3 loop is CASRRTRTGSPLHF. CDR3 nucleotides: TGTGCCAGCAGGCGGACCCGGACTGGTTCACCCCTCCACTTT.

The V gene is TRBV19, the J gene TRBJ2-1; 8 bases line up with TRBD1. Losses at the gene ends were 5 bases for V and 4 bases for J; bases not matched to a gene: 7. The CDR3 is 15 amino acids. Germline V CDR1 and CDR2: LNHDA, SQIVND (reference sequence). The CDR3 reads CASSVTGTGYNEQFF. The CDR3 coding sequence is TGTGCCAGTAGTGTCACCGGGACAGGTTACAATGAGCAGTTCTTC.

The V and J genes are TRBV2 and TRBJ1-6, with unresolved D. This CDR3 has 15 residues. Germline V gene data show CDR1 as SNHLY and CDR2 as FYNNEI. V lost 6 bases to trimming and J lost 0 bases, with 9 bases between them. CDR3 sequence (DNA): TGTGCCAGCAGGCCGGGGAGCTCCTATAATTCACCCCTCCACTTT. This translates into CASRPGSSYNSPLHF.

The chain couples TRBV3-1 (or the pseudogene TRBV3-2) to TRBJ1-3, with 7 bases fitting TRBD1. CDR3 length equals 15 residues. V lost 5 bases, J lost 4 bases, and 8 bases stayed unmatched. The V gene's germline CDR1 is LGHDT and CDR2 YNNKEL (reference sequence). CDR3 DNA: TGTGCCAGCAGCTCCAGGGGGAGGTCAGGAAACACCATATATTTT. Encoded protein: CASSSRGRSGNTIYF.

The chain links TRBV4-1 to TRBJ2-7, with D perhaps TRBD2 (6 bases). The germline CDR1 and CDR2 sequences are MGHRA and YSYEKL. The CDR3 loop spans 16 amino acids. Trimming removed 0 bases from V and 0 bases from J, with 12 bases in between. The CDR3 protein is CASSQEDGGPSYEQYF. CDR3 nucleotides: TGCGCCAGCAGCCAAGAGGACGGGGGACCCTCCTACGAGCAGTACTTC.

The chain combines TRBV13 with TRBJ2-1, with a tentative D call TRBD1 (5 bases). With 5 bases removed from V and 8 bases from J, the gap between germline ends came to 13 bases. The CDR3 totals 13 residues. Germline V gene lookup returns CDR1 PRHDT and CDR2 FYEKMQ (reference sequence). This CDR3 reads CASSRMIGDEQFF. CDR3 bases: TGTGCCAGCAGCCGGATGATAGGGGATGAGCAGTTCTTC.

The gene calls are TRBV6-5 and TRBJ1-2; 7 bases are a match to TRBD1. Per germline, CDR1 MNHEY and CDR2 SVGAGI. V shed 5 bases and J 3 bases; nucleotides not matched to a gene: 6. CDR3 length: 14 residues. The CDR3: CASSSRQGHYGYTF. The CDR3 region has the DNA TGTGCCAGCAGTAGCAGACAGGGCCACTATGGCTACACCTTC.

The J gene is TRBJ2-7, the V gene TRBV2; no clear D. Germline V lookup: CDR1 SNHLY, CDR2 FYNNEI. The CDR3 contains 13 residues. V shed 6 bases and J shed 3 bases, with 12 bases lying between them. The CDR3 spells CASSLELLYEQYF. CDR3 coding DNA: TGTGCCAGCAGCCTAGAGTTGCTCTACGAGCAGTACTTC. Using reference TRBV2 and TRBJ2-7 for the parts outside the CDR3, the full variable domain is EPEVTQTPSHQVTQMGQEVILRCVPISNHLYFYWYRQILGQKVEFLVSFYNNEISEKSEIFDDQFSVERPDGSNFTLKIRSTKLEDSAMYFCASSLELLYEQYFGPGTRLTVT.

The V gene is TRBV29-1, the J gene TRBJ2-7, with TRBD2 matching over 9 bases. Germline CDR1 reads SQVTM; CDR2 reads ANQGSEA. V was pared by 7 bases and J by 3 bases, with 10 bases of the junction left unmatched. The CDR3 extends over 14 amino acids. For the CDR3, the DNA is TGCAGCGCCACTAGTCGGCGGGAGGGCTACGAGCAGTACTTC. Protein: CSATSRREGYEQYF.